This T cell receptor (beta chain) was recorded in a study of blood T cell repertoires in COVID-19. This table comes from immunoSEQ multiplex PCR, and its TCRdb copy is limited to in-frame clones, with some not included. The sample holds about 290,000 clones, about nine tenths seen once. CDR3 size: 16 residues. V lost 4 bases and J 0 bases, leaving 13 bases between the germline ends. The germline CDR1 and CDR2 sequences are MNHEY and SVGAGI. This clone was detected a few times. This TCR was recovered from a woman between 35 and 50 years old who had recovered from COVID-19. Sample: PBMCs or T cells enriched from blood (not recorded which). V is TRBV6-5 and J is TRBJ2-1; D is perhaps TRBD1 (6 bases). The CDR3 sequence: CASSLGHRSSYNEQFF. The CDR3 DNA reads as TGTGCCAGCAGTTTGGGACACCGGAGCTCCTACAATGAGCAGTTCTTC.